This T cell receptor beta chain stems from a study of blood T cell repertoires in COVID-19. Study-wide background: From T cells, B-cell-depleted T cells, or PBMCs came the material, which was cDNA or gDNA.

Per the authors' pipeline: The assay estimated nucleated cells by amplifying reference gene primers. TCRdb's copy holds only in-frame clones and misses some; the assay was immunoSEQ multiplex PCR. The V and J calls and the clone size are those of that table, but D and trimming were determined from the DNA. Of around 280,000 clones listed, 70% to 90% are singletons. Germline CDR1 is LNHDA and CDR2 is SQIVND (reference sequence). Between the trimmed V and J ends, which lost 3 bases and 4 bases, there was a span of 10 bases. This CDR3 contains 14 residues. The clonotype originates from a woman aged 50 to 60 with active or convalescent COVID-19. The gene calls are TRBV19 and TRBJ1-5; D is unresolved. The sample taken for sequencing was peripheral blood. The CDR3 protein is CASSIEDSNQPQHF. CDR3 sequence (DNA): TGTGCCAGTAGTATTGAGGATTCTAATCAGCCCCAGCATTTT.